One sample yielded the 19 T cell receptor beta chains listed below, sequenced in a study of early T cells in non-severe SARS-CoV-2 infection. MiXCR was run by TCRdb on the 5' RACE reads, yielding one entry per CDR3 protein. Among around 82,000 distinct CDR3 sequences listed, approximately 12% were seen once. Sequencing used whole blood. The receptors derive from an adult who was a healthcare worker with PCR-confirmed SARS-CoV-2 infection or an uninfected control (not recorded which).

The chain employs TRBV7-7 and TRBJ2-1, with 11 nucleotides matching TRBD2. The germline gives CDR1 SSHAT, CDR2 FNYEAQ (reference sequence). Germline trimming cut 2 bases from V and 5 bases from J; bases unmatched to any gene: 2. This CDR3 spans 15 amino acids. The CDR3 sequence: CASSLTSGRNNEQFF. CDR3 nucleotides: TGTGCCAGCAGCTTAACTAGCGGGAGAAACAATGAGCAGTTCTTC.

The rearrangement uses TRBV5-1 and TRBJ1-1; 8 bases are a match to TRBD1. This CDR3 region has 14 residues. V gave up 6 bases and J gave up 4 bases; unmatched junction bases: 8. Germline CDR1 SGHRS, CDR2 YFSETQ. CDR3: CASTQTGEGTEAFF. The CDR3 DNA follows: TGCGCCAGCACTCAGACAGGGGAGGGCACTGAAGCTTTCTTT.

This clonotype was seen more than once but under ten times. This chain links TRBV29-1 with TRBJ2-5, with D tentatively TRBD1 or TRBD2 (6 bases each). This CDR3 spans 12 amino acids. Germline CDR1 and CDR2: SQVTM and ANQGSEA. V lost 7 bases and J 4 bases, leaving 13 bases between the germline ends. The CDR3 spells CSASRGLETQYF. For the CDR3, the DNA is TGCAGCGCCTCCCGGGGGCTAGAGACCCAGTACTTC.

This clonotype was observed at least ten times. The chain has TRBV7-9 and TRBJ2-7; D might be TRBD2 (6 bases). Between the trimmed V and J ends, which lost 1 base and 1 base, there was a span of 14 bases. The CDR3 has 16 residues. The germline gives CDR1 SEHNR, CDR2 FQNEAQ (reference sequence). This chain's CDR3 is CASSLVGGVESYEQYF. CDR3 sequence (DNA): TGTGCCAGCAGCTTAGTTGGCGGGGTAGAATCCTACGAGCAGTACTTC.

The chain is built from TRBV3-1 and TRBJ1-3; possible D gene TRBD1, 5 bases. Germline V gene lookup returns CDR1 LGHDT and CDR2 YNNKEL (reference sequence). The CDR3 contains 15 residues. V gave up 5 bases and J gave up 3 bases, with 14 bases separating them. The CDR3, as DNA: TGTGCCAGCAGCTACGGGACGATGAGTGGAAACACCATATATTTT. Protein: CASSYGTMSGNTIYF.

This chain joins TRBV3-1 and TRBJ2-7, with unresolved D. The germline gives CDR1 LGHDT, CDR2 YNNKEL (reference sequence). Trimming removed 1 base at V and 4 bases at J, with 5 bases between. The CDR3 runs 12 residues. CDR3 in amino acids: CASSQARYEQYF. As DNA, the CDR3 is TGTGCCAGCAGCCAAGCTAGATACGAGCAGTACTTC.

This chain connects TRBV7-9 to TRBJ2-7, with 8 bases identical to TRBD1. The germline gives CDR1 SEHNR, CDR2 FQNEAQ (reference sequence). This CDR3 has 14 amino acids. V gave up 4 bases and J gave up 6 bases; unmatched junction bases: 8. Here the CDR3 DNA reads TGTGCCAGCAGCTGGGCCGGACAGGGAGGCGAGCAGTACTTC. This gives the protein CASSWAGQGGEQYF.

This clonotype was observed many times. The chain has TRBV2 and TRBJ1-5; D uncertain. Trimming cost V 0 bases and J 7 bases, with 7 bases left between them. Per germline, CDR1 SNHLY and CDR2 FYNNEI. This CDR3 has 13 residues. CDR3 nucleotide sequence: TGTGCCAGCAGTGAAGCAGACCGACAGCCCCAGCATTTT. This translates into CASSEADRQPQHF.

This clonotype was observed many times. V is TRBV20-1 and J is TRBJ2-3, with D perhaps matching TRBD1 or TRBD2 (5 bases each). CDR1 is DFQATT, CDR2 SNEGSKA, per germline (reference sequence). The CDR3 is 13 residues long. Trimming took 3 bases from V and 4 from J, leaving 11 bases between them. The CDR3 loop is CSASLLGADTQYF. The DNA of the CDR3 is TGCAGTGCTAGCTTATTGGGGGCAGATACGCAGTATTTT.

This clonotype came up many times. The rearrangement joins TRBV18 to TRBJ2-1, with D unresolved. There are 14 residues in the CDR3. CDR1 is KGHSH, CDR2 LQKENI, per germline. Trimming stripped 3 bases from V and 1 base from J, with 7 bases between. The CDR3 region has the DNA TGTGCCAGCTCACCCGGCGGATCCTACAATGAGCAGTTCTTC. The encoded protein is CASSPGGSYNEQFF.

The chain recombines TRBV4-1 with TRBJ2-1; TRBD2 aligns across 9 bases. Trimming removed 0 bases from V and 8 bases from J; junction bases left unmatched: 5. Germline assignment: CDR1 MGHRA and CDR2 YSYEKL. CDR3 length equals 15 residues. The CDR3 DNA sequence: TGCGCCAGCAGCCAAGATAGCGGGAGTGGGTATGAGCAGTTCTTC. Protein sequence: CASSQDSGSGYEQFF.

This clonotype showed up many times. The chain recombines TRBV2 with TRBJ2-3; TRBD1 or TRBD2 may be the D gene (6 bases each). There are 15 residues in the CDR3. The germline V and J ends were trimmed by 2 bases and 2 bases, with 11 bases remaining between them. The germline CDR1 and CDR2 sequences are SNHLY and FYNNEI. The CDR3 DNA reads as TGTGCCAGCAGTGAAAACAGGGAGGACACAGATACGCAGTATTTT. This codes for CASSENREDTDTQYF.

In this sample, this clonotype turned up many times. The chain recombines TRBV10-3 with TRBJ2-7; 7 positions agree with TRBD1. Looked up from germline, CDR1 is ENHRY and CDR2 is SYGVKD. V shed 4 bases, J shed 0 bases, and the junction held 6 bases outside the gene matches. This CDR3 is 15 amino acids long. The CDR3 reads CAISANRGSSYEQYF. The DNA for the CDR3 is TGTGCCATCAGTGCTAACAGGGGCAGCTCCTACGAGCAGTACTTC.

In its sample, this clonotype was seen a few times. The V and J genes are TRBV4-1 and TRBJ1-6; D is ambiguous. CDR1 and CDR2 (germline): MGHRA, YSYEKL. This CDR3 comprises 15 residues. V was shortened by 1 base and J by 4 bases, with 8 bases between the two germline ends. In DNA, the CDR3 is TGCGCCAGCAGCCAAGCGAACCGGTATAATTCACCCCTCCACTTT. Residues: CASSQANRYNSPLHF.

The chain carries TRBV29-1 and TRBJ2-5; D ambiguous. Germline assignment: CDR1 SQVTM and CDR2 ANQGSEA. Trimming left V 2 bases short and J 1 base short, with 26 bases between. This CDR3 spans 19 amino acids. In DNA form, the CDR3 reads TGCAGCGTTGAATTCCTGAGCCTGAGGCGGCAAGATGCCCAAGAGACCCAGTACTTC. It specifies CSVEFLSLRRQDAQETQYF.

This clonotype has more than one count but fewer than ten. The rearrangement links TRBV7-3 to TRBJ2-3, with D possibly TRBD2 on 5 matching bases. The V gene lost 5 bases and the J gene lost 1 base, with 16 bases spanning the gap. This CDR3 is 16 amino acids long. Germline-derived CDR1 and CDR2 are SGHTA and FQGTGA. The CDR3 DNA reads TGTGCCAGCAGCCCGACGGCGCGGGCGGGCACAGATACGCAGTATTTT. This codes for CASSPTARAGTDTQYF.

CDR3 amino acids: CASSLRVEGDTQYF. CDR3 DNA sequence: TGTGCCAGCAGTTTACGGGTAGAAGGAGATACGCAGTATTTT. J is TRBJ2-3 and V is TRBV12-3 or TRBV12-4; D not resolved. The length of the CDR3 is 14 residues. With 2 bases removed from V and 5 bases from J, the gap between germline ends came to 11 bases.

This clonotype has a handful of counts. Written as DNA, the CDR3 is TGTGCCAGCGCGGACTCAACCAGGGGGTATCAGCCCCAGCATTTT. Encoded protein: CASADSTRGYQPQHF. V gene TRBV10-3 combines with J gene TRBJ1-5; 7 bases align to TRBD1. The germline gives CDR1 ENHRY, CDR2 SYGVKD. Trimming at V came to 10 bases and at J to 5 bases, leaving 14 bases not matched to a gene. The CDR3 contains 15 residues.

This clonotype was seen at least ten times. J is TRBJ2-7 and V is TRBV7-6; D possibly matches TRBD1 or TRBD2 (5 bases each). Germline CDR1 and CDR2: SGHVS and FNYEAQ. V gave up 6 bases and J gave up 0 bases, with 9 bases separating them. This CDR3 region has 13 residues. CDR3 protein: CASRPGASYEQYF. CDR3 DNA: TGTGCCAGCAGACCCGGGGCCTCCTACGAGCAGTACTTC.